This T cell receptor beta chain was profiled in a study of post-analysis software for immune sequencing data. Every TCR beta cDNA library bore unique molecular identifiers. TCRdb analysed the PCR reads with MiXCR anew, one entry per CDR3 protein. Seen here are 600,000 to 700,000 distinct CDR3 sequences, approximately 60% observed once, and the top ten hold around 10%. This clonotype was seen a few times. The target antigen is unknown. Notes on the study in general: There were four or five TRBV segments more frequent in patients than controls, and TRBV5-6, TRBV5-1 and TRBV20-1 were among them.

CDR1 and CDR2 from the germline V gene are LGHNA and YNFKEQ. The V and J ends lost 4 bases and 0 bases, in that order; junction bases with no gene match: 12. The CDR3 is 19 amino acids. The sequence came from a girl aged 2 to 10 with multiple sclerosis. Sequencing was performed on blood. The chain combines TRBV4-2 with TRBJ2-6, with 7 bases lining up with TRBD2. The CDR3 DNA reads as TGTGCCAGCAGCCCAAGCGTTGCTAGCGGAAACTCTGGGGCCAACGTCCTGACTTTC. The encoded protein is CASSPSVASGNSGANVLTF.